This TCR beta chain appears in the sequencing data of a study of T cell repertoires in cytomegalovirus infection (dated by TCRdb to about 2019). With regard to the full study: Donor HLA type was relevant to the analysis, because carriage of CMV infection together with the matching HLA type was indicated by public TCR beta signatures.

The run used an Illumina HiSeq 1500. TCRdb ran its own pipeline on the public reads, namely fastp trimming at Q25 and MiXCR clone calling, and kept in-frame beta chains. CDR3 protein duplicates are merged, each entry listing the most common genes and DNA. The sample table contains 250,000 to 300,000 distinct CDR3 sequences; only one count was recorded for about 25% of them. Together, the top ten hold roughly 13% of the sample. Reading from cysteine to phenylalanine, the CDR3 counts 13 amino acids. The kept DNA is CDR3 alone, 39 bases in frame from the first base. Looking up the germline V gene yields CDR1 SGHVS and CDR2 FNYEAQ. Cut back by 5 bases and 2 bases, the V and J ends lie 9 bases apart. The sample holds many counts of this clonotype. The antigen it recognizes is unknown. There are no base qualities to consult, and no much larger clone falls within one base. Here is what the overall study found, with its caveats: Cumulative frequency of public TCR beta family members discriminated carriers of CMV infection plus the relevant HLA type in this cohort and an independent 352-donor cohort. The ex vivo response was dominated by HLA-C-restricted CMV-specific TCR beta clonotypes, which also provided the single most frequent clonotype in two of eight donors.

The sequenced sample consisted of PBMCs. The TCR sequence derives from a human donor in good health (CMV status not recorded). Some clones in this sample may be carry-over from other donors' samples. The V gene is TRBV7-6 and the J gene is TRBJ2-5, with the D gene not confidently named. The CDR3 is CASSRSGQETQYF. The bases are TGTGCCAGCAGCCGCAGTGGGCAAGAGACCCAGTACTTC.